These T cell receptor beta chains were read from a single sample in a study of shared clonotypes between healthy human individuals. The protocol was immunoSEQ multiplex PCR, while the TCRdb copy is restricted to in-frame clones and leaves out a portion. This table holds around 440,000 clones, around 77% found once. Source material: PBMCs. Receptors were obtained from a woman in her thirties or forties in good health. Some clones in this sample may be carry-over from other donors' samples. CDR3s include the opening cysteine and the closing phenylalanine or tryptophan. A D gene is named only where the DNA matches it firmly. Rows may omit the clone size; those that give it use once, few, many or a size class.

j_gene	abundance	d_gene	v_gene	CDR3aa	CDR3nt
TRBJ2-7	once	-	TRBV6-5	CASSYSPDSYEQYF	TGTGCCAGCAGTTACTCGCCAGATTCCTACGAGCAGTACTTC
TRBJ1-1	-	-	TRBV9	CASSVGTDTEAFF	TGTGCCAGCAGCGTAGGAACAGACACTGAAGCTTTCTTT
TRBJ2-7	many	-	TRBV11-2	CASSLLGREEEQYF	TGTGCCAGCAGCTTATTGGGCAGGGAGGAGGAGCAGTACTTC
TRBJ2-2	few	TRBD1	TRBV30	CALNRGRNTGELFF	TGTGCCCTAAACAGGGGGCGGAACACCGGGGAGCTGTTTTTT
TRBJ2-7	-	TRBD1	TRBV2	CATLDRAADFSYEQYF	TGTGCCACTCTGGACAGGGCCGCCGACTTCTCCTACGAGCAGTACTTC
TRBJ2-7	many	TRBD2	TRBV28	CASRYTSGRALEQYF	TGTGCCAGCAGATACACTAGCGGGAGGGCCCTCGAGCAGTACTTC
TRBJ1-1	-	-	TRBV11-2	CASSFQGRGTEAFF	TGTGCCAGCAGCTTTCAAGGGAGGGGGACTGAAGCTTTCTTT
TRBJ2-5	-	-	TRBV6-1	CASIWGVVGETQYF	TGTGCCAGCATTTGGGGGGTTGTAGGCGAGACCCAGTACTTC
TRBJ2-1	-	-	TRBV28	CASSVVYNEQFF	TGTGCCAGCTCCGTGGTATACAATGAGCAGTTCTTC
TRBJ1-2	-	-	TRBV30	CAWTGGGSYGYTF	TGTGCCTGGACGGGAGGAGGCAGCTATGGCTACACCTTC
TRBJ1-1	-	-	TRBV10-3	CAIRRGADTEAFF	TGTGCCATCAGGAGGGGCGCCGACACTGAAGCTTTCTTT
TRBJ1-5	-	TRBD1	TRBV2	CASSELRGGSQPQHF	TGTGCCAGCAGTGAATTGCGAGGGGGCAGTCAGCCCCAGCATTTT
TRBJ2-7	-	-	TRBV7-2	CASSLRQDLYEQYF	TGTGCCAGCAGCTTAAGACAGGACCTCTACGAGCAGTACTTC
TRBJ1-3	-	-	TRBV28	CASSAPGAGNTIYF	TGTGCCAGCTCGGCTCCGGGAGCTGGAAACACCATATATTTT
TRBJ1-3	-	TRBD1	TRBV28	CASRNTGGGNTIYF	TGTGCCAGCAGGAATACAGGGGGAGGAAACACCATATATTTT
TRBJ2-5	-	-	TRBV30	CAWNSQETQYF	TGTGCCTGGAACAGTCAAGAGACCCAGTACTTC
TRBJ2-1	once	-	TRBV15	CATSRRSGSYNEQFF	TGTGCCACCAGCAGAAGAAGCGGCTCCTACAATGAGCAGTTCTTC
TRBJ1-5	few	-	TRBV15	CATSSDRGQPQHF	TGTGCCACCAGCAGTGACAGAGGACAGCCCCAGCATTTT
TRBJ2-2	-	TRBD2	TRBV2	CASSVFREGTGELFF	TGTGCCAGCAGTGTGTTCAGGGAGGGAACCGGGGAGCTGTTTTTT
TRBJ2-7	few	-	TRBV28	CASSLEGGREQYF	TGTGCCAGCAGCTTGGAAGGGGGGCGCGAGCAGTACTTC
TRBJ2-6	-	TRBD1	TRBV6-5	CASSSGTGAGANVLTF	TGTGCCAGCAGTTCCGGGACAGGGGCTGGGGCCAACGTCCTGACTTTC
TRBJ2-1	once	-	TRBV2	CAGATYNEQFF	TGTGCCGGGGCCACCTACAATGAGCAGTTCTTC
TRBJ2-5	-	TRBD1	TRBV7-7	CASSLVGTGSETQYF	TGTGCCAGCAGCTTAGTGGGGACAGGGTCCGAGACCCAGTACTTC
TRBJ2-2	-	-	TRBV7-2	CASSPRAGTGELFF	TGTGCCAGCAGCCCCCGCGCGGGGACCGGGGAGCTGTTTTTT
TRBJ2-7	-	-	TRBV5-6	CASSFADWGYEQYF	TGTGCCAGCAGCTTTGCGGACTGGGGGTACGAGCAGTACTTC
TRBJ2-7	-	-	TRBV27	CASRVSRRENNEQYF	TGTGCCAGCAGGGTCTCAAGACGGGAGAATAACGAGCAGTACTTC
TRBJ2-7	-	-	TRBV29-1	CSVEGRLSYEQYF	TGCAGCGTTGAAGGCAGACTCTCCTACGAGCAGTACTTC
TRBJ2-7	-	TRBD2	TRBV10-3	CAISPRGEYEQYF	TGTGCCATCAGCCCACGGGGGGAATACGAGCAGTACTTC
TRBJ1-2	many	-	TRBV7-2	CASSRDPELAF	TGTGCCAGCAGCCGGGACCCCGAGTTAGCCTTC
TRBJ2-1	once	TRBD2	TRBV7-3	CASSPGAAGAPYNEQFF	TGTGCCAGCAGCCCCGGGGCAGCGGGAGCCCCCTACAATGAGCAGTTCTTC
TRBJ1-1	-	TRBD1	TRBV29-1	CSAAPILQGARTEAFF	TGCAGCGCCGCCCCCATTTTACAGGGGGCCCGAACTGAAGCTTTCTTT
TRBJ2-1	-	-	TRBV11-3	CASSLRSRDDEQFF	TGTGCCAGCAGCTTACGTAGCAGGGACGATGAGCAGTTCTTC
TRBJ2-5	-	TRBD1	TRBV7-6	CASSPWTGIGRETQYF	TGTGCCAGCAGCCCCTGGACAGGGATCGGGAGAGAGACCCAGTACTTC
TRBJ2-7	-	TRBD2	TRBV30	CAWSVKASGSSYEQYF	TGTGCCTGGAGTGTCAAGGCTAGCGGGAGCTCCTACGAGCAGTACTTC
TRBJ2-5	many	-	TRBV2	CASSGEIETQYF	TGTGCCAGCAGTGGGGAGATTGAGACCCAGTACTTC